This T cell receptor beta chain was captured in a study of T cell changes during pregnancy in multiple sclerosis. Produced via immunoSEQ multiplex PCR; TCRdb's table is partial and in-frame only. The sample carries 47,000 or so clones, around 90% recorded once. The specimen comprised peripheral blood, sampled after pregnancy. This TCR derives from a female donor in good health, enrolled as a control in a pregnancy study.

CDR3 residues: CAWRGSSGPKFF. The CDR3 nucleotides are TGTGCCTGGAGAGGATCTAGCGGCCCTAAGTTCTTC. The chain combines TRBV30 with TRBJ2-1; 7 bases are shared with TRBD2. CDR1 is GTSNPN, CDR2 SVGIG, per germline (reference sequence). This CDR3 spans 12 amino acids. The J segment lost 14 bases and the V segment lost 3 bases, leaving 10 bases of the junction unmatched.